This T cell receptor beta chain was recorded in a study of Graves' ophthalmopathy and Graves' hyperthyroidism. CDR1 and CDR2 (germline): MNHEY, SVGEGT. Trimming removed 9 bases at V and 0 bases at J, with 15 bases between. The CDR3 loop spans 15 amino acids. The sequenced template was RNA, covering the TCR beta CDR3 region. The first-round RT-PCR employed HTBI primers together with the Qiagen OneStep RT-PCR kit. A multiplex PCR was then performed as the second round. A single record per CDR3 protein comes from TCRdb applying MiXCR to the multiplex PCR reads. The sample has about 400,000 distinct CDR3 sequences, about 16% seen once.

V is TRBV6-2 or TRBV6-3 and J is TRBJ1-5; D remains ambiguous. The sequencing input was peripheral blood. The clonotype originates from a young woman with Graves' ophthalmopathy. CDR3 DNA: TGTGCCAGTCTATCGGTCAATCCTAGCAATCAGCCCCAGCATTTT. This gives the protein CASLSVNPSNQPQHF.